This T cell receptor beta chain comes out of a study of cytomegalovirus exposure and HLA in healthy donors. Study-wide results and caveats: Later analysis revealed greater clonal expansion in HLA-associated TCR beta chains than in equally common others. HLA restriction was apparent for most CMV-associated TCR beta chains in a later analysis. Association with HLA alleles at 0.05 false discovery rate was found for roughly 17,000 TCR beta sequences in a later analysis.

Primers: 60 Vbeta forward and 13 Jbeta reverse. Sequenced by immunoSEQ multiplex PCR; TCRdb stores in-frame clones only, minus some. The data show about 280,000 clones, over 85% seen once. With regard to this clone: Its antigen is still unknown.

The germline gives CDR1 SEHNR, CDR2 FQNEAQ (reference sequence). The V gene end was trimmed by 5 bases and the J gene end by 4 bases; junction bases not matched to a gene: 9. The CDR3 contains 16 residues. Sequenced material: PBMCs. The rearrangement joins TRBV7-9 to TRBJ1-3; 9 bases fit TRBD1. The clonotype was recovered from a woman aged 18-29 years in good health and CMV-seronegative. The CDR3 loop reads CASSPRTGVGGNTIYF. CDR3 in DNA: TGTGCCAGCAGCCCTCGGACAGGGGTCGGGGGAAACACCATATATTTT.